These 20 T cell receptor beta chains were all obtained from the same sample, sequenced in a study of blood T cells in healthy people across ages. With a J-beta primer mix and a sample-barcoded 5' primer, a second PCR ran about 6 to 11 cycles. One entry per CDR3 protein, called by TCRdb with MiXCR from the 5' RACE reads. The sample has approximately 940,000 distinct CDR3 sequences; roughly 52% are singletons. The material sequenced was blood. The origin of the receptors is a young man in good health.

This clonotype was detected only a few times. This chain connects TRBV20-1 to TRBJ1-2, with 8 bases identical to TRBD1. Germline V lookup: CDR1 DFQATT, CDR2 SNEGSKA (reference sequence). V lost 5 bases and J lost 0; bases outside the gene matches: 5. The CDR3 is 14 amino acids. CDR3 DNA sequence: TGCAGTGCTGGACAGGGTTCAGCTAACTATGGCTACACCTTC. Protein sequence: CSAGQGSANYGYTF.

This clonotype was recorded a few times. The chain couples TRBV20-1 to TRBJ2-5; the match to TRBD2 covers 10 bases. This CDR3 contains 15 residues. The V gene end was trimmed by 2 bases and the J gene end by 2 bases; junction bases not matched to a gene: 5. Germline V gene lookup returns CDR1 DFQATT and CDR2 SNEGSKA (reference sequence). CDR3 protein: CSARKPAGGQETQYF. As DNA, the CDR3 is TGCAGTGCTAGAAAACCAGCGGGGGGGCAAGAGACCCAGTACTTC.

The chain links TRBV7-2 to TRBJ1-1; TRBD1 matches 9 bases. The CDR3 consists of 16 residues. Trimming cost V 4 bases and J 5 bases; bases outside gene matches: 11. Germline assignment: CDR1 SGHTA and CDR2 FQGNSA. The CDR3 region is CASSSPGQGIWTEAFF. In nucleotides, the CDR3 is TGTGCCAGCAGCTCGCCGGGACAGGGTATTTGGACTGAAGCTTTCTTT.

The chain uses TRBV6-2 or TRBV6-3 and TRBJ2-1, with a tentative D call TRBD1 (5 bases). Trimming stripped 1 base from V and 0 bases from J, with 10 bases between. The CDR3 extends over 16 amino acids. CDR1 is MNHEY and CDR2 is SVGEGT in the germline V gene. The CDR3: CASSYWADSSYNEQFF. The CDR3 region has the DNA TGTGCCAGCAGTTACTGGGCCGACAGCTCCTACAATGAGCAGTTCTTC.

This clonotype was observed a few times. The chain recombines TRBV5-1 with TRBJ2-7, with D uncertain. The CDR3 runs 12 residues. Germline V lookup: CDR1 SGHRS, CDR2 YFSETQ. V gave up 2 bases and J gave up 5 bases, with 8 bases separating them. The CDR3 coding sequence is TGCGCCAGCAGCTTTGAGCGAGACGAGCAGTACTTC. This encodes CASSFERDEQYF.

Remarks on this clonotype: At one end the junction does not follow the germline gene, possibly because of a read error. The V gene is TRBV9, the J gene TRBJ1-1, with TRBD1 matching over 9 bases. CDR1 SGDLS and CDR2 YYNGEE come from the germline V gene. The CDR3 covers 20 residues. CDR3 bases: TGTGCCAGCAGCGGCTCTATAACGCAGGGACAGGGAGGAAAGAACTCTGAAGCTTTCTTT. This sequence encodes CASSGSITQGQGGKNSEAFF.

In its sample, this clonotype was seen a few times. The V and J genes are TRBV12-3 or TRBV12-4 and TRBJ2-1, with D perhaps being TRBD1 or TRBD2 (5 bases each). The CDR3 has 13 residues. Trimming shortened V by 0 bases and J by 10 bases, and 10 bases separated the two germline ends. The CDR3 region has the DNA TGTGCCAGCAGTTTAGCGAGGGGTGGCGAGCAGTTCTTC. It specifies CASSLARGGEQFF.

Details on this clonotype: One end of the junction fails to match germline, which may point to a read error. The CDR3 bases are TGTGCCAGCAGCTTAGAGGGGTACAGGGATGGCTGCACCTTC. It codes for CASSLEGYRDGCTF. This sequence joins TRBV7-9 and TRBJ1-2; D may be TRBD1 (6 bases). The CDR3 spans 14 residues. Germline loops: CDR1 SEHNR, CDR2 FQNEAQ (reference sequence).

This chain links TRBV4-1 with TRBJ1-5; D call uncertain. V gave up 5 bases and J gave up 1 base, with 15 bases separating them. The CDR3 contains 16 residues. From germline, CDR1 is MGHRA and CDR2 YSYEKL. CDR3 in amino acids: CASSKGWTGSNQPQHF. In DNA, the CDR3 is TGCGCCAGCAGCAAAGGATGGACTGGGAGCAATCAGCCCCAGCATTTT.

The chain recombines TRBV7-9 with TRBJ2-7; 8 nucleotides match TRBD1. Germline CDR1 SEHNR, CDR2 FQNEAQ (reference sequence). V trimming: 5 bases; J trimming: 5 bases; junction bases outside the gene matches: 11. The CDR3 runs 15 residues. The CDR3 coding sequence is TGTGCCAGCAGCCCTGGACAGGGAGAGATCCACGAGCAGTACTTC. Protein: CASSPGQGEIHEQYF.

J is TRBJ1-2 and V is TRBV9; D ambiguous. CDR3 size: 16 residues. The germline CDR1 and CDR2 sequences are SGDLS and YYNGEE. Trimming removed 3 bases at V and 2 bases at J, with 17 bases between. CDR3 in amino acids: CASSARGLELNYGYTF. CDR3 in DNA: TGTGCCAGCAGCGCCCGTGGACTGGAACTGAACTATGGCTACACCTTC.

This chain links TRBV7-2 with TRBJ2-5; possible D gene TRBD1, 6 bases. The CDR3 sequence is 14 residues long. Germline V CDR1 and CDR2: SGHTA, FQGNSA. Trimming left V 5 bases short and J 7 bases short, with 17 bases between. For the CDR3, the DNA is TGTGCCAGCAGCCCAGGGGACCTTCGTGTGACCCAGTACTTC. Protein product: CASSPGDLRVTQYF.

V usage is TRBV7-2 and J usage is TRBJ2-1; either TRBD1 or TRBD2 may fit D (6 bases each). The germline V gene has CDR1 SGHTA and CDR2 FQGNSA. Trimming left V 2 bases short and J 1 base short, with 12 bases between. This CDR3 spans 16 amino acids. CDR3 region: CASSLRAGTSYNEQFF. CDR3 coding DNA: TGTGCCAGCAGCTTAAGGGCGGGGACATCCTACAATGAGCAGTTCTTC.

This clonotype was observed a few times. In DNA form, the CDR3 reads TGTGCCAGCAGTTACTCGGGGGGTTCCAAATATGGCTACACCTTC. This translates into CASSYSGGSKYGYTF. The rearrangement joins TRBV6-5 to TRBJ1-2; TRBD1 is a possible D gene (5 bases). The CDR3 covers 15 residues. CDR1 and CDR2 from the germline V gene are MNHEY and SVGAGI. V lost 0 bases and J 5 bases, leaving 13 bases between the germline ends.

The chain combines TRBV25-1 with TRBJ1-2; 11 positions match TRBD1. Germline CDR1 is MGHDK and CDR2 is SYGVNS. CDR3 length: 14 residues. V lost 6 bases, J lost 7 bases, and 7 bases stayed unmatched. The CDR3: CASRSGQGAPGYTF. The CDR3 region has the DNA TGTGCCAGCAGGTCCGGACAGGGGGCGCCTGGCTACACCTTC.

This clonotype was counted a few times. The rearrangement links TRBV30 to TRBJ2-5, with 7 bases lining up with TRBD1. V lost 5 bases and J lost 6; bases outside the gene matches: 3. Germline assignment: CDR1 GTSNPN and CDR2 SVGIG (reference sequence). This CDR3 spans 11 amino acids. The CDR3 is CAWGDSKTQYF. The CDR3 nucleotides read TGTGCCTGGGGGGACAGTAAGACCCAGTACTTC. Complete variable domain (other parts from reference TRBV30 and TRBJ2-5): SQTIHQWPATLVQPVGSPLSLECTVEGTSNPNLYWYRQAAGRGLQLLFYSVGIGQISSEVPQNLSASRPQDRQFILSSKKLLLSDSGFYLCAWGDSKTQYFGPGTRLLVL.

The chain has TRBV10-3 and TRBJ2-3, with 14 positions matching TRBD2. CDR3 length equals 16 residues. CDR1 is ENHRY, CDR2 SYGVKD, per germline. V shed 2 bases and J 5 bases; nucleotides not matched to a gene: 3. DNA of the CDR3: TGTGCCATCAGTGAGCCCGGACTAGCGGGAGGAGATACGCAGTATTTT. It translates to CAISEPGLAGGDTQYF.

V gene TRBV4-1 combines with J gene TRBJ2-1; the D gene is possibly TRBD1 (6 bases). The V end was cut by 0 bases, the J end by 10 bases, with 16 bases between. Germline values: CDR1 MGHRA, CDR2 YSYEKL. The CDR3 runs to 15 residues. CDR3 residues: CASSQDWPGEEEQFF. As DNA, the CDR3 is TGCGCCAGCAGCCAAGATTGGCCAGGGGAAGAGGAGCAGTTCTTC.

V and J are TRBV7-9 and TRBJ2-1; D gene unclear. V gave up 7 bases and J gave up 6 bases, with 13 bases separating them. CDR1 and CDR2 from the germline V gene are SEHNR and FQNEAQ (reference sequence). The CDR3 is 13 amino acids. Written as DNA, the CDR3 is TGTGCCAGCATCGCCAGCTGGGTCAATGAGCAGTTCTTC. This translates into CASIASWVNEQFF.

Ten or more counts support this clonotype. The rearrangement joins TRBV4-1 to TRBJ2-3, with 8 bases lining up with TRBD1. The germline CDR1 and CDR2 sequences are MGHRA and YSYEKL. Trimming cost V 1 base and J 4 bases; bases outside gene matches: 4. The CDR3 contains 15 residues. CDR3: CASSQGQGAADTQYF. The CDR3 coding sequence is TGCGCCAGCAGCCAAGGGCAGGGGGCCGCAGATACGCAGTATTTT.